This record concerns one TCR beta chain sequence. The data were taken from a study of CD8+CD57+ T cells in acquired aplastic anemia. Overall study: When averaged, DNA from sorted CD4+ and CD8+ cells came to around 3.4 ug.

This CDR3 is built from 15 residues. CDR1 is SGHTA, CDR2 FQGTGA, per germline. Trimming cost V 4 bases and J 6 bases; bases outside gene matches: 10. CD8+CD57+ cell expansion, shown by flow cytometry, had occurred in the patients selected for sequencing. At the time of blood sampling, patients had not yet received any therapy. The TCR beta profiling, which covered VDJ combination and CDR3 sequence, was carried out using genomic DNA as the template. TCRdb reprocessed the reads with MiXCR, giving one entry per CDR3 protein. The table shows about 200,000 distinct CDR3 sequences, with 50% to 70% occurring only once.

Sequencing was performed on sorted CD4+, CD8+, or CD8+CD57+ T cells (not recorded which) from PBMCs. The clonotype was recovered from a human donor with aplastic anemia. The V and J genes are TRBV7-3 and TRBJ2-7, with TRBD1 matching over 9 bases. The CDR3 reads CASSSTGTGSSEQYF. The CDR3 DNA is TGTGCCAGCAGCTCCACCGGGACAGGGTCAAGCGAGCAGTACTTC. Drawing the rest from reference TRBV7-3 and TRBJ2-7, the complete variable domain is GAGVSQTPSNKVTEKGKYVELRCDPISGHTALYWYRQSLGQGPEFLIYFQGTGAADDSGLPNDRFFAVRPEGSVSTLKIQRTERGDSAVYLCASSSTGTGSSEQYFGPGTRLTVT.